The 7 T cell receptor beta chains reported below all come from one sample, sequenced in a study of blood T cell repertoires in COVID-19. This table comes from immunoSEQ multiplex PCR, and its TCRdb copy is limited to in-frame clones, with some not included. The sample consists of some 250,000 clones, around 80% of them appearing once. The specimen was peripheral blood. All receptors derive from a man in his sixties with acute or convalescent COVID-19.

V is TRBV29-1 and J is TRBJ2-7, with 11 positions matching TRBD1. The CDR3 consists of 15 residues. Germline assignment: CDR1 SQVTM and CDR2 ANQGSEA. With V trimmed by 2 bases and J by 2 bases, 5 bases remained unmatched. The CDR3 loop reads CSVESRTGGPYEQYF. In DNA form, the CDR3 reads TGCAGCGTTGAATCCCGGACAGGGGGCCCCTACGAGCAGTACTTC.

This chain uses TRBV7-2 with TRBJ1-1; D is perhaps TRBD1 (5 bases). Germline V lookup: CDR1 SGHTA, CDR2 FQGNSA. V dropped 3 bases and J dropped 7 bases, with 15 bases sitting between them. CDR3 length: 14 amino acids. The CDR3 DNA reads TGTGCCAGCAGCTTTGGGCAGGGTATGGGTGAAGCTTTCTTT. Its translation is CASSFGQGMGEAFF.

This chain connects TRBV7-2 to TRBJ2-3, with a tentative D call TRBD1 (6 bases). Trimming cost V 5 bases and J 0 bases, with 9 bases left between them. CDR3 length: 14 residues. The V gene's germline CDR1 is SGHTA and CDR2 FQGNSA. The chain's CDR3 is CASSPDSSTDTQYF. In nucleotides, the CDR3 is TGTGCCAGCAGCCCGGACAGTAGCACAGATACGCAGTATTTT.

The chain employs TRBV5-1 and TRBJ2-2; 8 positions agree with TRBD2. CDR1 and CDR2 from the germline V gene are SGHRS and YFSETQ. The CDR3 spans 16 residues. V gave up 0 bases and J gave up 1 base; unmatched junction bases: 2. The CDR3 nucleotides are TGCGCCAGCAGCTTGGCCACTAGCGGGAACACCGGGGAGCTGTTTTTT. Encoded protein: CASSLATSGNTGELFF.

The CDR3 spells CASSGGRPNTDTQYF. Here the CDR3 DNA reads TGTGCCAGCAGCGGCGGGAGACCCAACACAGATACGCAGTATTTT. The chain employs TRBV4-2 and TRBJ2-3; 7 positions agree with TRBD2. The J segment lost 2 bases and the V segment lost 5 bases, leaving 7 bases of the junction unmatched. Germline loops: CDR1 LGHNA, CDR2 YNFKEQ. The CDR3 contains 15 residues.

The genes are TRBV18 and TRBJ2-2, with a tentative D call TRBD2 (5 bases). The CDR3 is 15 residues long. Trimming cost V 0 bases and J 6 bases, with 11 bases left between them. From germline, CDR1 is KGHSH and CDR2 LQKENI. For the CDR3, the DNA is TGTGCCAGCTCACCACCACGAGGGTTTGCCGGGGAGCTGTTTTTT. This sequence encodes CASSPPRGFAGELFF. Combining the CDR3 with reference TRBV18 and TRBJ2-2 gives the whole variable domain NAGVMQNPRHLVRRRGQEARLRCSPMKGHSHVYWYRQLPEEGLKFMVYLQKENIIDESGMPKERFSAEFPKEGPSILRIQQVVRGDSAAYFCASSPPRGFAGELFFGEGSRLTVL.

V and J are TRBV7-9 and TRBJ1-2; 7 bases line up with TRBD1. V lost 5 bases and J lost 3; bases outside the gene matches: 9. Germline CDR1 SEHNR, CDR2 FQNEAQ (reference sequence). This CDR3 is 15 amino acids long. The CDR3: CASSKEVDRDYGYTF. The CDR3 coding sequence is TGTGCCAGCAGCAAAGAAGTAGACAGGGACTATGGCTACACCTTC. The complete variable domain, with remaining parts taken from reference TRBV7-9 and TRBJ1-2, reads DTGVSQNPRHKITKRGQNVTFRCDPISEHNRLYWYRQTLGQGPEFLTYFQNEAQLEKSRLLSDRFSAERPKGSFSTLEIQRTEQGDSAMYLCASSKEVDRDYGYTFGSGTRLTVV.